What follows are 13 T cell receptor beta chains derived from one specimen sequenced in a study of cytomegalovirus exposure and HLA in healthy donors. Primers included in the PCR were 60 Vbeta and 13 Jbeta primers. Profiled with immunoSEQ multiplex PCR; TCRdb holds only in-frame clones, not every one. Of roughly 100,000 clones listed, roughly 82% are singletons. Material for sequencing was PBMCs. The origin of the receptors is a man aged 50 to 60 in good health and CMV-seronegative.

This clone was counted once. The V gene is TRBV7-8, the J gene TRBJ2-7, with D possibly being TRBD2 (6 bases). Trimming took off 3 bases at V and 0 bases at J, with 9 bases between the two ends. The CDR3 sequence is 14 residues long. The germline V gene encodes CDR1 SGHVS and CDR2 FQNEAQ. CDR3 bases: TGTGCCAGCAGCTTGGAAGCGGGCTCCTACGAGCAGTACTTC. Translated: CASSLEAGSYEQYF.

This chain connects TRBV19 to TRBJ1-5; 8 bases fit TRBD1. The CDR3 length is 17 residues. The ends lost 4 bases at V and 3 bases at J; junction bases unmatched: 11. Germline V gene data show CDR1 as LNHDA and CDR2 as SQIVND (reference sequence). CDR3 in amino acids: CASSSYGPGQVNQPQHF. In DNA form, the CDR3 reads TGTGCCAGTAGTAGCTATGGGCCGGGACAGGTCAATCAGCCCCAGCATTTT.

The table lists this clone with a few counts. The chain is built from TRBV29-1 and TRBJ1-2; the D gene is possibly TRBD1 (6 bases). The CDR3 contains 13 residues. V shed 3 bases and J shed 5 bases, with 13 bases lying between them. Germline CDR1 is SQVTM and CDR2 is ANQGSEA. The CDR3, as DNA: TGCAGCGTTGAGGTTGACCAGGGGTATGGCTACACCTTC. It is translated as CSVEVDQGYGYTF. Variable domain in full (rest from reference TRBV29-1 and TRBJ1-2): SAVISQKPSRDICQRGTSLTIQCQVDSQVTMMFWYRQQPGQSLTLIATANQGSEATYESGFVIDKFPISRPNLTFSTLTVSNMSPEDSSIYLCSVEVDQGYGYTFGSGTRLTVV.

The chain has TRBV18 and TRBJ1-1; D is perhaps TRBD1 (5 bases). The CDR3 totals 16 residues. Trimming pared 2 bases from V and 2 bases from J, leaving 15 bases between. CDR1 and CDR2 from the germline V gene are KGHSH and LQKENI. The CDR3 protein is CASSPSKGTGNTEAFF. The CDR3 DNA reads TGTGCCAGCTCACCATCAAAGGGGACTGGTAACACTGAAGCTTTCTTT. Filled out from reference TRBV18 and TRBJ1-1, the complete variable domain reads NAGVMQNPRHLVRRRGQEARLRCSPMKGHSHVYWYRQLPEEGLKFMVYLQKENIIDESGMPKERFSAEFPKEGPSILRIQQVVRGDSAAYFCASSPSKGTGNTEAFFGQGTRLTVV.

The rearrangement links TRBV19 to TRBJ2-3, with 8 bases aligning to TRBD2. The J segment lost 0 bases and the V segment lost 3 bases, leaving 2 bases of the junction unmatched. The CDR3 has 15 residues. Germline loops: CDR1 LNHDA, CDR2 SQIVND (reference sequence). CDR3 in amino acids: CASSISGMSTDTQYF. As DNA, the CDR3 is TGTGCCAGTAGTATTAGCGGGATGAGCACAGATACGCAGTATTTT.

This clone has only a few counts. The rearrangement joins TRBV7-3 to TRBJ2-5, with D perhaps matching TRBD2 (5 bases). This CDR3 has 12 residues. Deletions cut 4 bases from V and 5 bases from J, with 8 bases between. Germline V lookup: CDR1 SGHTA, CDR2 FQGTGA. Here the CDR3 reads CASSYPGETQYF. The CDR3 DNA sequence: TGTGCCAGCAGCTACCCGGGGGAGACCCAGTACTTC. Full variable domain (outside the CDR3, taken from reference TRBV7-3 and TRBJ2-5): GAGVSQTPSNKVTEKGKYVELRCDPISGHTALYWYRQSLGQGPEFLIYFQGTGAADDSGLPNDRFFAVRPEGSVSTLKIQRTERGDSAVYLCASSYPGETQYFGPGTRLLVL.

J is TRBJ2-1 and V is TRBV27; 8 positions match TRBD1. With V trimmed by 5 bases and J by 1 base, 4 bases remained unmatched. Germline CDR1 reads MNHEY; CDR2 reads SMNVEV (reference sequence). The CDR3 is made up of 15 amino acids. CDR3 DNA sequence: TGTGCCAGCAGTCGACAGGGGAATTCCTACAATGAGCAGTTCTTC. Protein product: CASSRQGNSYNEQFF.

This sequence joins TRBV4-1 and TRBJ1-3; no clear D gene. The CDR3 loop spans 16 amino acids. V was trimmed by 1 base and J by 0 bases, leaving 10 bases between them. Germline CDR1 MGHRA, CDR2 YSYEKL. The CDR3 region has the DNA TGCGCCAGCAGCCAAGGTGAGGGAACCTCTGGAAACACCATATATTTT. This encodes CASSQGEGTSGNTIYF.

The chain links TRBV28 to TRBJ2-7; the D is unclear. Germline V gives CDR1 MDHEN, CDR2 SYDVKM. The CDR3 is 15 residues long. V lost 8 bases to trimming and J lost 0 bases, with 17 bases between them. In DNA form, the CDR3 reads TGTGCCAGCCGAAGTACGTCTCCCAGCTCCTACGAGCAGTACTTC. Its translation is CASRSTSPSSYEQYF.

This chain connects TRBV6-5 to TRBJ1-5; D is ambiguous. The germline gives CDR1 MNHEY, CDR2 SVGAGI. The CDR3 runs 13 residues. Trimming took 10 bases from V and 3 from J, leaving 13 bases between them. CDR3 DNA: TGTGCCACCAGGCGGGGTTACAATCAGCCCCAGCATTTT. It encodes CATRRGYNQPQHF.

V usage is TRBV27 and J usage is TRBJ1-2; tentative D call: TRBD1 (6 bases). The V end lost 2 bases, the J end lost 1 base, and 11 bases lay between the germline ends. The CDR3 is 15 amino acids. From germline, CDR1 is MNHEY and CDR2 SMNVEV (reference sequence). For the CDR3, the DNA is TGTGCCAGCAGTTTAAGACAGGAAAATAACTATGGCTACACCTTC. Protein sequence: CASSLRQENNYGYTF.

The chain employs TRBV2 and TRBJ2-3, with 10 bases identical to TRBD1. The CDR3 covers 17 residues. The junction had 10 bases not matched to a gene; V was cut back by 4 bases and J by 3 bases. Germline lookup yields CDR1 SNHLY and CDR2 FYNNEI. DNA for the CDR3: TGTGCCAGCAGTGGCTCCCGGGACAGGGGTCGGACAGATACGCAGTATTTT. Its translation is CASSGSRDRGRTDTQYF. Filled out from reference TRBV2 and TRBJ2-3, the complete variable domain reads EPEVTQTPSHQVTQMGQEVILRCVPISNHLYFYWYRQILGQKVEFLVSFYNNEISEKSEIFDDQFSVERPDGSNFTLKIRSTKLEDSAMYFCASSGSRDRGRTDTQYFGPGTRLTVL.

The V call is TRBV6-5, the J call TRBJ2-5, with D maybe TRBD2 (5 bases). The germline CDR1 and CDR2 sequences are MNHEY and SVGAGI. Trimming removed 8 bases from V and 14 bases from J, with 21 bases in between. This CDR3 spans 12 amino acids. This CDR3 is CASGRAQGSLYF. CDR3 bases: TGTGCCAGCGGGCGGGCACAAGGGAGCCTTTACTTC.